This T cell receptor (beta chain) was captured by sequencing in a study of beta chain features in type 1 diabetes (dated by TCRdb to between 2018 and 2020). Broadly, across the study: Mean age, gender distribution, total cell number and subset yield did not differ between patients and healthy donors. A total of 90 million to 130 million sorted cells were examined across all samples, and a strong correlation was observed between cell number per subset and RNA yield. Regulatory and stem cell-like memory subsets were isolated from only 8 patients and roughly 8 healthy donors, whereas naive and central memory subsets came from all 30 or so donors. The study compared the TCRB repertoires of sorted circulating CD4+ T cell subsets in recently diagnosed type 1 diabetes patients with those in matched healthy donors.

From each donor, a single peripheral blood sample of about 116 mL on average was drawn into heparinised tubes. A BD FACSAria II and a panel including CD45RO, CCR7, CD25, CD127, CD95 and CD27 were used to sort naive, central memory, regulatory and stem cell-like memory CD4+ T cells. Every sorted population had a purity above 95%. PBMCs were isolated right away by Lymphoprep density gradient centrifugation and were stained directly, without culture. So that batch effects would be minimized, each experiment stained and sorted samples in pairs, pairing one healthy donor with one patient. The entire amount of isolated RNA was reverse transcribed using the High Capacity cDNA Reverse Transcription Kit, so the sequenced TCRB transcripts were expressed ones. Deep immunoSEQ sequencing was performed on naive, central memory and regulatory T cell samples, with an average of roughly 3.3 million total reads per sample. Sorted cells were lysed in RLT buffer and RNA was extracted with DNase-treated RNeasy Micro or Mini kits, depending on cell number. To prevent cross-contamination, every cell subset was processed on its own, while patient and healthy donor samples were processed together. The immunoSEQ multiplex PCR was used to amplify TCRB sequences from cDNA, generating 87-bp fragments that spanned the CDR3 region. Sequencing of the amplicons was done on the Illumina HiSeq platform. The original pipeline was this. Synthetic template baselines were used to correct PCR bias computationally, reads within Hamming distance 2 were collapsed, and singletons that could not be merged were discarded. By aligning reads against IMGT, V, D and J genes, CDR3 length, and insertions or deletions at six rearrangement sites were assigned. Clonotype counts were normalized to sorted cell number within each subset before computing true diversity and Gini coefficients with the tcR R package. The overlap coefficient, calculated on TCRB nucleotide sequences, was used to measure repertoire sharing. Out-of-frame TCRB sequences from naive cells were analyzed as a proxy for the pre-selection repertoire. TCRdb limited this immuneACCESS table to in-frame rearrangements with V and J called. A share of clones is missing; checked studies link under half to unresolved V genes, and the rest is unexplained. The DNA gave D and trimming, while V, J and clone size come from that table. The sample records around 160,000 clones, almost 65% of which are singletons. Approximately 0.089% of the sample rests with the top ten.

The cysteine opens and the phenylalanine closes a CDR3 of 13 amino acids. Solely the CDR3 DNA is kept, with 39 bases framed from the first base. CDR1 and CDR2, per the germline V gene, are SQVTM and ANQGSEA. Unmatched junction bases come to 3, with V trimmed by 6 bases and J by 0 bases. In regard to this clone: The specificity of this receptor is unknown. Base qualities are not provided; no much larger clone lies one nucleotide away.

What the authors observed across the whole study: In all four CD4+ subsets, TCRB CDR3 length was moderately but significantly shorter in type 1 diabetes patients. Shorter templates might have been favored by PCR, but patient and control samples were amplified and corrected together, so both groups would have been affected equally by any skew. Sequencing cDNA rather than genomic DNA could over-represent highly expressing activated cells, although activation and CD3 levels did not differ between groups. At VDJ recombination sites, patients with type 1 diabetes made fewer insertions and deleted more nucleotides, a pattern implying thymic rearrangement abnormalities. Naive, central memory and regulatory TCRB repertoires appeared to be more similar among patients than among healthy donors. Only small numbers of individuals were included in the HLA sub-analyses, which left unresolved whether HLA type had any influence on TCRB rearrangement.

The V gene is TRBV29-1 and the J gene is TRBJ2-7, with TRBD1 identical over 9 junction bases. Sequencing used naive CD4+ T cells from blood. In light of the paper, this sample's cell subset or site label describes: true naive CD4+ T cells. The sequence derives from a man aged 25 to 45 with type 1 diabetes. The DNA sequence follows: TGCAGCGTGCGGGACAGGGCCTCCTACGAGCAGTACTTC. Its protein is CSVRDRASYEQYF.